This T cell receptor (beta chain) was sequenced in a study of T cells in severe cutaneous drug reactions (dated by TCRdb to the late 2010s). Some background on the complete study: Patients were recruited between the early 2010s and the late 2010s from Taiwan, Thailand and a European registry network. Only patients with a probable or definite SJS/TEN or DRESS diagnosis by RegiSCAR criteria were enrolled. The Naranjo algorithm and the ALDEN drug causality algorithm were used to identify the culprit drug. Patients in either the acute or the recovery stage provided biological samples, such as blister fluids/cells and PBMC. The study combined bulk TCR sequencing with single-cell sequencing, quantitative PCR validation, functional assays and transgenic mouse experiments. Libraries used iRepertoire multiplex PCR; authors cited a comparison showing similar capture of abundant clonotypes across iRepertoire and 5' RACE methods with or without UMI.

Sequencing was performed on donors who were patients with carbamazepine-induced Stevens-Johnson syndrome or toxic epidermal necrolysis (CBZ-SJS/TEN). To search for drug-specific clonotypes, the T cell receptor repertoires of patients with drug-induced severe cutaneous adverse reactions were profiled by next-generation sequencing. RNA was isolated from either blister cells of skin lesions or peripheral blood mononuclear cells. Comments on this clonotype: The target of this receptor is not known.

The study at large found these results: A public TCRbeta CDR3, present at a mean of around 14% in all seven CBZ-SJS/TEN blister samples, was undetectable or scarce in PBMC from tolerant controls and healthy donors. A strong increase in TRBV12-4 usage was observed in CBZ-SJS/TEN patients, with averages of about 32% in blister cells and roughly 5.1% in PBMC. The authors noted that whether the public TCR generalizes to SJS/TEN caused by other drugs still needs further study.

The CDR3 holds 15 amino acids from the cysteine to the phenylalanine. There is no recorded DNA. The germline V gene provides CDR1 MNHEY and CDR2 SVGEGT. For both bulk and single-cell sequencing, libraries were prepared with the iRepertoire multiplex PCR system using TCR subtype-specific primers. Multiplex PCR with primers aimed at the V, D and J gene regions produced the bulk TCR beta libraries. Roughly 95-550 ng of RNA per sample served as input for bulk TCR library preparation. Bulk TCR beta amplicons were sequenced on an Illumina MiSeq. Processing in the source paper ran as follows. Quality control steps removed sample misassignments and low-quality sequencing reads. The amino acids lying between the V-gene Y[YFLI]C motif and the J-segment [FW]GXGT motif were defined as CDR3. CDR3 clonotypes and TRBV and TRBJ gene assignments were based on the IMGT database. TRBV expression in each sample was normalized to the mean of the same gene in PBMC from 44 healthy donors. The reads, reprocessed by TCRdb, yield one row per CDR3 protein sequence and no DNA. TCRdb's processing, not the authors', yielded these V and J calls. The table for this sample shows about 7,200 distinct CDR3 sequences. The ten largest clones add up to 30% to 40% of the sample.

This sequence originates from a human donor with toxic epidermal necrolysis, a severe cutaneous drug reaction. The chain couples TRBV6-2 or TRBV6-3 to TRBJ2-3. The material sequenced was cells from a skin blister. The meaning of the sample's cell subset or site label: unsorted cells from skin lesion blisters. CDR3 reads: CASSYERPSTDTQYF.